These 16 T cell receptor beta chains came from one sample sequenced in a study of cytomegalovirus exposure and HLA in healthy donors. The PCR ran on 60 Vbeta and 13 Jbeta primers. The repertoire was sequenced with immunoSEQ multiplex PCR; TCRdb's copy has only in-frame clones and lacks some. The sample shows 150,000 to 200,000 clones, around 80% of them seen only once. The sample comprised PBMCs. The receptors were gathered from a human donor in good health.

The chain recombines TRBV7-2 with TRBJ2-1, with 10 bases lining up with TRBD2. CDR1 is SGHTA and CDR2 is FQGNSA in the germline V gene. V trimming: 1 base; J trimming: 16 bases; junction bases outside the gene matches: 13. This CDR3 has 15 amino acids. The CDR3 DNA sequence: TGTGCCAGCAGCTTAGAAACTAGCGGGGTAATGGCAAGTTTCTTC. It encodes CASSLETSGVMASFF.

This chain uses TRBV5-1 with TRBJ2-5; a weak D match, TRBD2 (6 bases). CDR1 SGHRS and CDR2 YFSETQ come from the germline V gene. The V end was cut by 1 base, the J end by 4 bases, with 11 bases between. The length of the CDR3 is 14 residues. The CDR3 sequence: CASSLLRGGETQYF. The CDR3 DNA reads TGCGCCAGCAGCTTGCTGAGGGGAGGAGAGACCCAGTACTTC. Full variable domain (remainder filled in from reference TRBV5-1 and TRBJ2-5): KAGVTQTPRYLIKTRGQQVTLSCSPISGHRSVSWYQQTPGQGLQFLFEYFSETQRNKGNFPGRFSGRQFSNSRSEMNVSTLELGDSALYLCASSLLRGGETQYFGPGTRLLVL.

Here the CDR3 reads CASSLDTMGAQETQYF. CDR3 in DNA: TGTGCCAGCAGCTTGGACACTATGGGGGCCCAAGAGACCCAGTACTTC. The chain carries TRBV5-4 and TRBJ2-5, with a tentative D call TRBD1 (6 bases). Trimming removed 0 bases from V and 1 base from J, with 13 bases in between. The CDR3 sequence is 16 residues long. CDR1 SGHNT and CDR2 YYREEE come from the germline V gene (reference sequence). Full variable domain (remainder filled in from reference TRBV5-4 and TRBJ2-5): ETGVTQSPTHLIKTRGQQVTLRCSSQSGHNTVSWYQQALGQGPQFIFQYYREEENGRGNFPPRFSGLQFPNYSSELNVNALELDDSALYLCASSLDTMGAQETQYFGPGTRLLVL.

This chain uses TRBV5-6 with TRBJ1-1; D perhaps matches TRBD1 (5 bases). Germline V gene data show CDR1 as SGHDT and CDR2 as YYEEEE. This CDR3 comprises 16 residues. V shed 0 bases and J shed 0 bases, with 12 bases lying between them. The CDR3 coding sequence is TGTGCCAGCAGCTTGGTATGGGGCGCAATGAACACTGAAGCTTTCTTT. Translated, it gives CASSLVWGAMNTEAFF.

The genes are TRBV19 and TRBJ2-7; D perhaps matches TRBD2 (5 bases). CDR3 length: 14 residues. Germline lookup yields CDR1 LNHDA and CDR2 SQIVND (reference sequence). V shed 6 bases and J shed 5 bases, with 17 bases lying between them. CDR3 sequence (DNA): TGTGCCAGTAGCCTGCCGGGGATGGTGGACGAGCAGTACTTC. Protein sequence: CASSLPGMVDEQYF.

V is TRBV6-1 and J is TRBJ1-2; the D is unclear. The V end lost 2 bases, the J end lost 3 bases, and 10 bases lay between the germline ends. The CDR3 contains 14 residues. Germline V CDR1 and CDR2: MNHNS, SASEGT. CDR3 amino acids: CASSELNQDYGYTF. CDR3 in DNA: TGTGCCAGCAGTGAACTAAATCAGGACTATGGCTACACCTTC.

The chain uses TRBV2 and TRBJ1-5, with 7 positions matching TRBD1. The CDR3 spans 15 residues. Germline assignment: CDR1 SNHLY and CDR2 FYNNEI. Germline trimming cut 7 bases from V and 5 bases from J; bases unmatched to any gene: 11. CDR3 DNA sequence: TGTGCCAGCACTCATACGCAAGACAGGGATCAGCCCCAGCATTTT. The encoded protein is CASTHTQDRDQPQHF.

V gene TRBV6-6 combines with J gene TRBJ2-5; a weak D match, TRBD1 (6 bases). CDR1 and CDR2 (germline): MNHNY, SVGAGI (reference sequence). V was shortened by 5 bases and J by 4 bases, with 17 bases between the two germline ends. The length of the CDR3 is 15 residues. CDR3 sequence reads: CASSTDRLLAETQYF. In nucleotides, the CDR3 is TGTGCCAGCAGTACCGACAGGCTACTTGCAGAGACCCAGTACTTC.

This rearrangement joins TRBV6-6 to TRBJ2-7; no clear D gene. The V end was cut by 7 bases, the J end by 3 bases, with 7 bases between. The CDR3 length is 11 residues. CDR1 and CDR2 (germline): MNHNY, SVGAGI (reference sequence). The CDR3 DNA reads TGTGCCAGCACAGGTAGCTACGAGCAGTACTTC. Translating it yields CASTGSYEQYF.

This chain connects TRBV28 to TRBJ2-7, with D unresolved. Trimming took off 10 bases at V and 0 bases at J, with 4 bases between the two ends. Germline CDR1 reads MDHEN; CDR2 reads SYDVKM. The length of the CDR3 is 10 residues. The DNA of the CDR3 is TGTGCCACCTACTCCTACGAGCAGTACTTC. It specifies CATYSYEQYF.

This chain uses TRBV28 with TRBJ1-1; 11 bases match TRBD1. With V trimmed by 5 bases and J by 0 bases, 8 bases remained unmatched. This CDR3 contains 17 residues. The germline V gene has CDR1 MDHEN and CDR2 SYDVKM. Here the CDR3 reads CASSTPGTGGLNTEAFF. CDR3 nucleotides: TGTGCCAGCAGTACCCCCGGGACAGGGGGGTTGAACACTGAAGCTTTCTTT.

The chain employs TRBV28 and TRBJ1-4; 9 bases are shared with TRBD1. The CDR3 has 14 residues. Germline V gene data show CDR1 as MDHEN and CDR2 as SYDVKM. J was trimmed by 5 bases and V by 6 bases; bases with no gene match: 4. As DNA, the CDR3 is TGTGCCAGCAGACCCACAGGGGGCAATGAAAAACTGTTTTTT. This translates into CASRPTGGNEKLFF.

This sequence joins TRBV7-2 and TRBJ1-2, with D unclear. CDR3 size: 14 residues. V was shortened by 0 bases and J by 8 bases, with 13 bases between the two germline ends. CDR1 is SGHTA and CDR2 is FQGNSA in the germline V gene. CDR3 residues: CASSLASMSRGYTF. The DNA of the CDR3 is TGTGCCAGCAGCTTAGCCTCGATGTCGCGGGGCTACACCTTC.

The chain couples TRBV18 to TRBJ2-5; 13 bases are shared with TRBD2. Germline CDR1 KGHSH, CDR2 LQKENI. The CDR3 loop spans 16 amino acids. J lost 3 bases, V lost 2 bases, and 3 bases had no gene match. CDR3 in amino acids: CASSPATSGGEETQYF. In DNA, the CDR3 is TGTGCCAGCTCACCAGCAACTAGCGGGGGGGAAGAGACCCAGTACTTC.

The rearrangement links TRBV2 to TRBJ2-5, with TRBD2 matching over 10 bases. This CDR3 is built from 15 residues. CDR1 is SNHLY, CDR2 FYNNEI, per germline. V dropped 4 bases and J dropped 1; count of bases not matched to a gene: 3. The CDR3 loop is CASSALAGGQETQYF. The CDR3 DNA is TGTGCCAGCAGTGCCTTAGCGGGGGGCCAAGAGACCCAGTACTTC.

This sequence joins TRBV6-5 and TRBJ1-5; D remains unclear. This CDR3 is built from 14 residues. CDR1 MNHEY and CDR2 SVGAGI come from the germline V gene. V lost 2 bases, J lost 6 bases, and 11 bases lay in between. CDR3 nucleotides: TGTGCCAGCAGTTACGGTTGGGCCACTCAGCCCCAGCATTTT. It yields the protein CASSYGWATQPQHF.